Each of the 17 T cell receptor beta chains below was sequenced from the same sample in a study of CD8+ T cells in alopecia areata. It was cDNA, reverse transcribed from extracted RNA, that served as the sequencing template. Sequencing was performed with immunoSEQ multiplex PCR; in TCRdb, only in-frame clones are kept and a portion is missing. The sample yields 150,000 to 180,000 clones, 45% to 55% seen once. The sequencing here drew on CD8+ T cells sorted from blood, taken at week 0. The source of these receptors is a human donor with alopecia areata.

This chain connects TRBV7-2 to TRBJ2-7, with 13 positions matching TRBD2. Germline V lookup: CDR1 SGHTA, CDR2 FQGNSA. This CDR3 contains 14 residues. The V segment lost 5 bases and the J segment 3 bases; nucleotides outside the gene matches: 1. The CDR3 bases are TGTGCCAGCAGCACTAGCGGGGGGGACTACGAGCAGTACTTC. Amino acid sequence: CASSTSGGDYEQYF.

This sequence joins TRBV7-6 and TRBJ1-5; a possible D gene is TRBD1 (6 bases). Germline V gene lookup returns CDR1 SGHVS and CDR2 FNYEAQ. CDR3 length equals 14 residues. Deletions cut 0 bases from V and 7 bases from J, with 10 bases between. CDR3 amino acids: CASSLASQGQPQHF. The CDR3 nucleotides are TGTGCCAGCAGCTTAGCATCACAGGGCCAGCCCCAGCATTTT.

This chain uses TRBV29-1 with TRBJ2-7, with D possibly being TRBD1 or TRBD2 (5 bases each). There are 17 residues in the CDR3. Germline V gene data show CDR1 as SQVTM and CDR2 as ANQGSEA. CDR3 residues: CSAEVEGPNSSSYEQYF. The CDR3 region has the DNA TGCAGTGCTGAGGTTGAGGGGCCCAACTCGAGCTCCTACGAGCAGTACTTC.

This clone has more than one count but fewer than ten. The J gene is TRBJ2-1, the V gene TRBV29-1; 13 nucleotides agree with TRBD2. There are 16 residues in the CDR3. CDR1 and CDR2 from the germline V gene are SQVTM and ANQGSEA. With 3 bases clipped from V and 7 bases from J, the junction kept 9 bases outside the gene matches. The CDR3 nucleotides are TGCAGCGTTGACACTAGCGGGGGGGCCTACCGGAATGAGCAGTTCTTC. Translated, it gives CSVDTSGGAYRNEQFF.

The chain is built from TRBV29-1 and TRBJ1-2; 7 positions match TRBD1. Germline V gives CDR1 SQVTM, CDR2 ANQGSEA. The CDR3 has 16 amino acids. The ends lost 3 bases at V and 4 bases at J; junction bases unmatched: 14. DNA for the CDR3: TGCAGCGTTGACCATGCCCCAGACAGGGATGGCTATGGCTACACCTTC. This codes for CSVDHAPDRDGYGYTF.

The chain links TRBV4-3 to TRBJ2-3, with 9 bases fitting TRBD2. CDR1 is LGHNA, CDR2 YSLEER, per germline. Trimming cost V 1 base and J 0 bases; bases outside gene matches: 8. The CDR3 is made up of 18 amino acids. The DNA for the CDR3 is TGCGCCAGCAGCCAAGGATCCGGACTAGCGTTTAGCACAGATACGCAGTATTTT. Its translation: CASSQGSGLAFSTDTQYF.

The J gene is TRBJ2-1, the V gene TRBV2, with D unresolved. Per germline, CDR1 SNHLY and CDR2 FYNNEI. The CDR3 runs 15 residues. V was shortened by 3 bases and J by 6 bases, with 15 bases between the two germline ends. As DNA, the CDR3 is TGTGCCAGCAGTGATTGGTCAAAAAAGGGCAATGAGCAGTTCTTC. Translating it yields CASSDWSKKGNEQFF.

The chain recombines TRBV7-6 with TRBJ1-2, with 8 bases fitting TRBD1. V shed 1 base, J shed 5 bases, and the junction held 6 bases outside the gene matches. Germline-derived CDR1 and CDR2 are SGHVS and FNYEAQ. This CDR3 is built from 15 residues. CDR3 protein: CASSLDWTGRYGYTF. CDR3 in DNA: TGTGCCAGCAGCTTAGACTGGACAGGGCGGTATGGCTACACCTTC.

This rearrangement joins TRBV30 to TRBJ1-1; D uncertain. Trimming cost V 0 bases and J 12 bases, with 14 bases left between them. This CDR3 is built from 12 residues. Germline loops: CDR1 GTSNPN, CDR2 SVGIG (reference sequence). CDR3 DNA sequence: TGTGCCTGGAGTGTACGTCGACGAGAGACTTTCTTT. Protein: CAWSVRRRETFF.

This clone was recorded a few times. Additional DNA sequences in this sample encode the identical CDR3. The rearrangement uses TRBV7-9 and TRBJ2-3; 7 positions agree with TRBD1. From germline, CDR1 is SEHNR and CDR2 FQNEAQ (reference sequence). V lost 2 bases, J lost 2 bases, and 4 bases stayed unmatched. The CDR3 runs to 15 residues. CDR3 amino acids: CASSLRQGATDTQYF. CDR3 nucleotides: TGTGCCAGCAGCTTAAGACAGGGAGCCACAGATACGCAGTATTTT.

The CDR3 coding sequence is TGCGCCAGCAGGCAGGGGACAAGCAATCAGCCCCAGCATTTT. It encodes CASRQGTSNQPQHF. The chain links TRBV10-2 to TRBJ1-5; the D gene is possibly TRBD1 (6 bases). The V end was cut by 6 bases, the J end by 1 base, with 10 bases between. There are 14 residues in the CDR3. Germline values: CDR1 WSHSY, CDR2 SAAADI.

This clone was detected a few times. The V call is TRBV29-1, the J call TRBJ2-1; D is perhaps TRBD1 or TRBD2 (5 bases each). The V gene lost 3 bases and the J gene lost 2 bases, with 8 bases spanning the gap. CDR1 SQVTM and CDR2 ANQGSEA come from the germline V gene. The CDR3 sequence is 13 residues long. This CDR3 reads CSVEGVAYNEQFF. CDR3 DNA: TGCAGCGTTGAGGGGGTAGCCTACAATGAGCAGTTCTTC.

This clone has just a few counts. CDR3: CASSRTGEVGNSPLHF. The CDR3 DNA sequence: TGTGCCAGCAGCCGGACCGGGGAAGTGGGTAATTCACCCCTCCACTTT. The genes are TRBV13 and TRBJ1-6, with D uncertain. CDR1 and CDR2 (germline): PRHDT, FYEKMQ (reference sequence). V was clipped by 5 bases and J by 6 bases, with 17 bases between them. This CDR3 is 16 amino acids long.

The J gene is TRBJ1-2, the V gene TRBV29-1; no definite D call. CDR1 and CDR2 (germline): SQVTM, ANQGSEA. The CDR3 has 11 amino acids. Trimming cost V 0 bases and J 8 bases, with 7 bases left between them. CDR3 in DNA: TGCAGCGTTGAAGAAGAGGGCGGCTACACCTTC. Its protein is CSVEEEGGYTF.

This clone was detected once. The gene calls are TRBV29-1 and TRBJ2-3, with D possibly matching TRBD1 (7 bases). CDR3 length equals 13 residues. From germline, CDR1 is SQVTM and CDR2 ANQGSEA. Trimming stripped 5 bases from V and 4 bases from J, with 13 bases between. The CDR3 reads CSVRAGGPDTQYF. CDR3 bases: TGCAGCGTTCGGGCAGGGGGGCCAGATACGCAGTATTTT.

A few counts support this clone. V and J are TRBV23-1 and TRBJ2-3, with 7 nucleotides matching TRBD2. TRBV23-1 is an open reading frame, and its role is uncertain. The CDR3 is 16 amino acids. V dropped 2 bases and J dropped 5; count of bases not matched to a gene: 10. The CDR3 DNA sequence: TGCGCCAGCAGTCAACTTTCTCGACTAGCAATAGATACGCAGTATTTT. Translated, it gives CASSQLSRLAIDTQYF.

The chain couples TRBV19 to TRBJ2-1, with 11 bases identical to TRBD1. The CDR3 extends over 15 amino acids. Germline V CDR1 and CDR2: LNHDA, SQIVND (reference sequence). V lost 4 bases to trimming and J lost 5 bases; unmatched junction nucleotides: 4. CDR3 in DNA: TGTGCCAGTAGTACCTGGGACAGGGGGGACAATGAGCAGTTCTTC. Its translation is CASSTWDRGDNEQFF.